This T cell receptor (beta chain) is drawn from a study of shared clonotypes between healthy human individuals. Study findings and constraints: Despite large depth, rarefaction showed incomplete sorted-subset sequencing.

A single count supports this clone. The antigen is unknown. The repertoire was sequenced with immunoSEQ multiplex PCR; TCRdb's copy has only in-frame clones and lacks some. The table records approximately 2,000,000 clones, less than 95% of them present only once. This receptor was obtained from a man aged 18 to 35 in good health. Some clones in this sample may be carry-over from other donors' samples. The sample taken for sequencing was naive CD4+ T cells from PBMCs. Subset described: CD45RA+ positively selected.

The chain's CDR3 is CASSPPMGARTYEQYF. The CDR3 DNA reads as TGTGCCAGCTCACCACCGATGGGGGCTCGAACATACGAGCAGTACTTC. The V and J genes are TRBV18 and TRBJ2-7, with D perhaps matching TRBD1 (6 bases). CDR1 KGHSH and CDR2 LQKENI come from the germline V gene. CDR3 length: 16 amino acids. Deletions cut 0 bases from V and 4 bases from J, with 16 bases between.